The next 17 T cell receptor beta chains were all read from a single sample in a study of blood T cell repertoires in COVID-19. Method: immunoSEQ multiplex PCR; TCRdb's copy keeps in-frame clones and lacks some. The profile covers some 390,000 clones, with around 91% appearing a single time and around 1.5% taken by the ten largest. Sequences were obtained from peripheral blood. These receptors originate from a woman aged 35 to 49 with COVID-19, enrolled during active disease.

About this clone itself: A clone one base away is much larger, so this may be a read error. The chain employs TRBV6-5 and TRBJ2-1; no clear D gene. Trimming shortened V by 0 bases and J by 0 bases, and 3 bases separated the two germline ends. CDR1 is MNHEY and CDR2 is SVGAGI in the germline V gene. The CDR3 has 14 residues. This chain's CDR3 is CASSYSSSYNEQFF. In nucleotides, the CDR3 is TGTGCCAGCAGTTACTCGAGCTCCTACAATGAGCAGTTCTTC.

The gene calls are TRBV9 and TRBJ1-2; 7 nucleotides agree with TRBD1. V lost 3 bases to trimming and J lost 8 bases; unmatched junction nucleotides: 4. Germline-derived CDR1 and CDR2 are SGDLS and YYNGEE. This CDR3 contains 12 residues. CDR3 sequence (DNA): TGTGCCAGCAGCGGCAGGGGGGTAGGCTACACCTTC. Amino acids: CASSGRGVGYTF.

The chain combines TRBV10-3 with TRBJ2-7; TRBD2 might be the D (6 bases). V gave up 6 bases and J gave up 7 bases, with 16 bases separating them. Germline CDR1 and CDR2: ENHRY and SYGVKD. The CDR3 extends over 13 amino acids. DNA for the CDR3: TGTGCCATCAGAATAAGTACCGGGACTGAGCAGTACTTC. This codes for CAIRISTGTEQYF.

CDR3 nucleotides: TGCGCCAGCAGCCAAGGGTACAGGGCCCACTCCTACAATGAGCAGTTCTTC. Protein: CASSQGYRAHSYNEQFF. The rearrangement joins TRBV4-1 to TRBJ2-1; TRBD1 is a possible D gene (6 bases). CDR1 and CDR2 from the germline V gene are MGHRA and YSYEKL. V was cut by 1 base and J by 0 bases, with 13 bases left in between. CDR3 length: 17 amino acids.

A remark on this clone: One end of the junction is discordant with germline, which a read error may explain. V is TRBV25-1 and J is TRBJ1-2; no clear D. Looked up from germline, CDR1 is MGHDK and CDR2 is SYGVNS. This CDR3 has 10 amino acids. Here the CDR3 reads CASSDYDTYF. The CDR3 nucleotides are TGTGCCAGCAGTGACTACGATACTTACTTC.

The chain couples TRBV7-2 to TRBJ2-5; TRBD2 aligns across 14 bases. This CDR3 spans 18 amino acids. Per germline, CDR1 SGHTA and CDR2 FQGNSA. V dropped 5 bases and J dropped 0; count of bases not matched to a gene: 8. The CDR3 protein is CASSPRLAGGPDQETQYF. The DNA for the CDR3 is TGTGCCAGCAGCCCCCGACTAGCGGGGGGGCCAGACCAAGAGACCCAGTACTTC. The whole variable domain, filled in from reference TRBV7-2 and TRBJ2-5, reads GAGVSQSPSNKVTEKGKDVELRCDPISGHTALYWYRQSLGQGLEFLIYFQGNSAPDKSGLPSDRFSAERTGGSVSTLTIQRTQQEDSAVYLCASSPRLAGGPDQETQYFGPGTRLLVL.

This sequence joins TRBV9 and TRBJ1-4; tentative D call: TRBD1 (5 bases). The CDR3 has 15 amino acids. V dropped 0 bases and J dropped 8 bases, with 14 bases sitting between them. Germline CDR1 and CDR2: SGDLS and YYNGEE. As DNA, the CDR3 is TGTGCCAGCAGCGTAGAGGGGTTTCCTTCCGAAAAACTGTTTTTT. Translation: CASSVEGFPSEKLFF.

The chain links TRBV5-1 to TRBJ2-7, with TRBD2 identical over 7 bases. The CDR3 contains 15 residues. Germline assignment: CDR1 SGHRS and CDR2 YFSETQ. V was clipped by 4 bases and J by 2 bases; unmatched bases: 9. The CDR3 DNA is TGCGCCAGCAGCCGGGGCGGCGGGGGTACCTACGAGCAGTACTTC. Its protein product is CASSRGGGGTYEQYF.

Note on this clone: Other DNA variants within this sample encode the same CDR3. The chain employs TRBV9 and TRBJ1-6; D gene uncertain. Deletions cut 0 bases from V and 9 bases from J, with 4 bases between. The CDR3 consists of 12 residues. Germline V gene sequence: CDR1 SGDLS, CDR2 YYNGEE. The CDR3 protein is CASSVGGSPLHF. In DNA, the CDR3 is TGTGCCAGCAGCGTAGGCGGTTCACCCCTCCACTTT. Based on the CDR3 plus reference TRBV9 and TRBJ1-6, the full variable domain is DSGVTQTPKHLITATGQRVTLRCSPRSGDLSVYWYQQSLDQGLQFLIQYYNGEERAKGNILERFSAQQFPDLHSELNLSSLELGDSALYFCASSVGGSPLHFGNGTRLTVT.

The chain links TRBV28 to TRBJ2-7; 8 bases fit TRBD2. Germline assignment: CDR1 MDHEN and CDR2 SYDVKM. V was clipped by 3 bases and J by 0 bases; unmatched bases: 4. The CDR3 is 15 residues long. This chain's CDR3 is CASSFSGVSSYEQYF. CDR3 bases: TGTGCCAGCAGTTTTAGCGGGGTGAGCTCCTACGAGCAGTACTTC.

The chain links TRBV29-1 to TRBJ1-6, with D maybe TRBD1 (5 bases). Germline V gene data show CDR1 as SQVTM and CDR2 as ANQGSEA. The CDR3 covers 13 residues. V lost 4 bases, J lost 6 bases, and 10 bases lay in between. As DNA, the CDR3 is TGCAGCGTTGGGGGGGATAGTAATTCACCCCTCCACTTT. Protein sequence: CSVGGDSNSPLHF.

The chain couples TRBV7-2 to TRBJ1-4, with D possibly being TRBD1 (5 bases). Germline V gives CDR1 SGHTA, CDR2 FQGNSA. The CDR3 has 15 amino acids. Trimming pared 2 bases from V and 3 bases from J, leaving 10 bases between. The CDR3 here is CASSLSGTANEKLFF. The CDR3 DNA reads TGTGCCAGCAGCTTAAGCGGGACGGCTAATGAAAAACTGTTTTTT.

The rearrangement uses TRBV30 and TRBJ1-2, with D perhaps matching TRBD1 (5 bases). Trimming took off 6 bases at V and 3 bases at J, with 14 bases between the two ends. Per germline, CDR1 GTSNPN and CDR2 SVGIG (reference sequence). The CDR3 has 13 residues. For the CDR3, the DNA is TGTGCCTGTCGCGTGGGGCGAGACTATGGCTACACCTTC. Translating it yields CACRVGRDYGYTF.

The rearrangement joins TRBV5-1 to TRBJ1-2; 8 bases are shared with TRBD1. With 4 bases clipped from V and 5 bases from J, the junction kept 7 bases outside the gene matches. The V gene's germline CDR1 is SGHRS and CDR2 YFSETQ. The CDR3 totals 14 residues. The CDR3 DNA is TGCGCCAGCAGCCTCACGGACAGGGAGTATGGCTACACCTTC. Translated: CASSLTDREYGYTF.

This chain connects TRBV15 to TRBJ1-1; 7 positions agree with TRBD1. V lost 1 base and J lost 2; bases outside the gene matches: 7. The germline CDR1 and CDR2 sequences are LNHNV and YYDKDF (reference sequence). The CDR3 extends over 16 amino acids. The DNA of the CDR3 is TGTGCCACCAGCAGAGGAGGACAGGCCGCTAACACTGAAGCTTTCTTT. Translated: CATSRGGQAANTEAFF.

This chain uses TRBV27 with TRBJ1-4; maybe TRBD1 (6 bases). The germline CDR1 and CDR2 sequences are MNHEY and SMNVEV (reference sequence). The CDR3 contains 16 residues. Trimming pared 4 bases from V and 4 bases from J, leaving 16 bases between. The CDR3 region is CASSSPTGDNNEKLFF. DNA of the CDR3: TGTGCCAGCAGTTCGCCGACAGGCGATAATAATGAAAAACTGTTTTTT.

CDR3 nucleotide sequence: TGCGCCAGCAGCTTGGAATCAGATGGACTAGCGGGAGGGCGGCAGTTCTTC. It yields the protein CASSLESDGLAGGRQFF. The chain links TRBV5-1 to TRBJ2-1, with 15 bases aligning to TRBD2. Germline V lookup: CDR1 SGHRS, CDR2 YFSETQ. The junction had 10 bases not matched to a gene; V was cut back by 0 bases and J by 12 bases. This CDR3 has 17 amino acids. The whole variable domain, filled in from reference TRBV5-1 and TRBJ2-1, reads KAGVTQTPRYLIKTRGQQVTLSCSPISGHRSVSWYQQTPGQGLQFLFEYFSETQRNKGNFPGRFSGRQFSNSRSEMNVSTLELGDSALYLCASSLESDGLAGGRQFFGPGTRLTVL.